This TCR beta chain was documented in a study of blood T cells in healthy people across ages. For the second PCR, which ran for roughly 7 to 11 cycles, a sample-barcoded 5' primer and a J-beta primer mix were used. TCRdb used MiXCR to reprocess the 5' RACE reads, holding one entry per CDR3 protein. The profile shows some 790,000 distinct CDR3 sequences, about 28% of them singletons. The table lists this clonotype with many counts. This CDR3 has 14 residues. Germline loops: CDR1 SGHDT, CDR2 YYEEEE. The ends were cut back, 5 bases at V and 2 bases at J, with 14 bases in the middle. The rearrangement links TRBV5-6 to TRBJ2-7; D gene ambiguous. Sequencing was performed on blood. This clonotype was sampled from a woman of 80 years or more in good health. This CDR3 is CASSSPTRTYEQYF. CDR3 bases: TGTGCCAGCAGTTCACCGACTCGAACCTACGAGCAGTACTTC.